These 27 T cell receptor beta chains were sequenced from one sample in a study of cytomegalovirus exposure and HLA in healthy donors. TCRdb keeps only in-frame clones here, not all; method: immunoSEQ multiplex PCR. The profile shows approximately 210,000 clones, 85% to 90% of them singletons. The sample consisted of PBMCs. All receptors come from a woman under 30 in good health and CMV-seronegative.

The chain couples TRBV6-6 to TRBJ2-7; D is uncertain. V was clipped by 4 bases and J by 2 bases, with 3 bases between them. Germline CDR1 and CDR2: MNHNY and SVGAGI (reference sequence). The CDR3 covers 11 residues. The CDR3, as DNA: TGTGCCAGCAGTTCCACCTACGAGCAGTACTTC. It codes for CASSSTYEQYF.

The chain uses TRBV29-1 and TRBJ2-1; the match to TRBD1 covers 7 bases. Trimming took 1 base from V and 4 from J; bases not matched to a gene: 4. CDR1 and CDR2 from the germline V gene are SQVTM and ANQGSEA. The CDR3 sequence is 14 residues long. The CDR3 region is CSVEGTGGYNEQFF. The DNA of the CDR3 is TGCAGCGTTGAAGGGACAGGCGGATACAATGAGCAGTTCTTC.

In this sample, this clone turned up once. This rearrangement joins TRBV28 to TRBJ2-1; 10 bases match TRBD2. The CDR3 length is 15 residues. CDR1 MDHEN and CDR2 SYDVKM come from the germline V gene. With 5 bases clipped from V and 5 bases from J, the junction kept 6 bases outside the gene matches. The CDR3 coding sequence is TGTGCCAGCAGTCTACTTACTAGCGGGGACAATGAGCAGTTCTTC. Translating gives CASSLLTSGDNEQFF.

The chain links TRBV4-3 to TRBJ1-2, with D possibly being TRBD1 (6 bases). This CDR3 has 16 residues. The germline V gene has CDR1 LGHNA and CDR2 YSLEER. Trimming shortened V by 1 base and J by 8 bases, and 20 bases separated the two germline ends. The CDR3 loop reads CASSQVDKGGQIGYTF. The CDR3 DNA sequence: TGCGCCAGCAGCCAAGTGGATAAGGGTGGACAGATAGGCTACACCTTC.

This chain links TRBV6-5 with TRBJ1-4, with unresolved D. V was pared by 6 bases and J by 5 bases, with 13 bases between. The CDR3 is made up of 14 amino acids. The germline CDR1 and CDR2 sequences are MNHEY and SVGAGI. The CDR3 DNA sequence: TGTGCCAGCAGGCCTTCATACACCAATGAAAAACTGTTTTTT. Residues: CASRPSYTNEKLFF.

This clone was counted a few times. The chain links TRBV27 to TRBJ1-5; TRBD1 matches at 7 bases. Germline values: CDR1 MNHEY, CDR2 SMNVEV (reference sequence). V dropped 8 bases and J dropped 6; count of bases not matched to a gene: 10. The CDR3 extends over 14 amino acids. The CDR3 sequence is CASRLWDSSQPQHF. CDR3 DNA: TGTGCCAGCCGACTCTGGGACAGCTCTCAGCCCCAGCATTTT.

This chain joins TRBV2 and TRBJ2-3, with D possibly matching TRBD2 (6 bases). Germline V gene sequence: CDR1 SNHLY, CDR2 FYNNEI. Trimming stripped 8 bases from V and 0 bases from J, with 12 bases between. CDR3 length: 14 residues. The CDR3 region has the DNA TGTGCCAGCCGGGAGTCGCTCAGCACAGATACGCAGTATTTT. Amino acid sequence: CASRESLSTDTQYF.

The chain joins TRBV6-1 to TRBJ2-5; D is perhaps TRBD1 (6 bases). The CDR3 has 14 amino acids. Trimming shortened V by 3 bases and J by 7 bases, and 15 bases separated the two germline ends. The germline gives CDR1 MNHNS, CDR2 SASEGT. CDR3 loop: CASSDSRTVWTQYF. DNA of the CDR3: TGTGCCAGCAGTGATAGCCGGACAGTTTGGACCCAGTACTTC.

The V and J genes are TRBV7-2 and TRBJ2-1; D is uncertain. CDR1 and CDR2 from the germline V gene are SGHTA and FQGNSA. V was pared by 5 bases and J by 0 bases, with 5 bases between. The CDR3 is 13 amino acids. The CDR3 is CASSPRSYNEQFF. The CDR3 coding sequence is TGTGCCAGCAGCCCCCGCTCCTACAATGAGCAGTTCTTC. The full variable domain, with the rest looked up from reference TRBV7-2 and TRBJ2-1, is GAGVSQSPSNKVTEKGKDVELRCDPISGHTALYWYRQSLGQGLEFLIYFQGNSAPDKSGLPSDRFSAERTGGSVSTLTIQRTQQEDSAVYLCASSPRSYNEQFFGPGTRLTVL.

V usage is TRBV9 and J usage is TRBJ1-4; 12 bases are a match to TRBD1. The germline V gene encodes CDR1 SGDLS and CDR2 YYNGEE. Trimming took 4 bases from V and 7 from J; bases not matched to a gene: 2. The CDR3 runs 14 residues. The CDR3 spells CASSLGQGAEKLFF. DNA for the CDR3: TGTGCCAGCAGCCTGGGACAGGGGGCTGAAAAACTGTTTTTT.

V is TRBV14 and J is TRBJ2-7, with D possibly matching TRBD2 (6 bases). CDR3 size: 15 residues. From germline, CDR1 is SGHDN and CDR2 FVKESK. Trimming left V 3 bases short and J 3 bases short, with 15 bases between. This CDR3 is CASSQAGPLDYEQYF. The CDR3 nucleotides read TGTGCCAGCAGCCAGGCGGGACCGCTCGACTACGAGCAGTACTTC.

The chain has TRBV27 and TRBJ2-7; D is perhaps TRBD1 (5 bases). Germline V CDR1 and CDR2: MNHEY, SMNVEV (reference sequence). The CDR3 runs 13 residues. The ends were cut back, 5 bases at V and 1 base at J, with 9 bases in the middle. Here the CDR3 reads CASSPTGSYEQYF. The CDR3 DNA reads as TGTGCCAGCAGTCCTACAGGATCCTACGAGCAGTACTTC.

This chain links TRBV23-1 with TRBJ2-1; D not certain. TRBV23-1 has ORF status, its function being uncertain. Trimming pared 2 bases from V and 0 bases from J, leaving 23 bases between. The CDR3 totals 20 residues. CDR3 loop: CASSQPPAEAEPNSYNEQFF. CDR3 DNA sequence: TGCGCCAGCAGTCAACCCCCGGCCGAGGCAGAACCGAACTCCTACAATGAGCAGTTCTTC.

The chain couples TRBV4-1 to TRBJ2-3, with 9 bases aligning to TRBD2. Germline lookup yields CDR1 MGHRA and CDR2 YSYEKL. With V trimmed by 2 bases and J by 3 bases, 3 bases remained unmatched. CDR3 length: 15 residues. CDR3 coding DNA: TGCGCCAGCAGCCAAAGACTAGCGGCGACAGATACGCAGTATTTT. Its translation is CASSQRLAATDTQYF.

J is TRBJ2-3 and V is TRBV2; D is undetermined. The CDR3 is 18 amino acids. CDR1 is SNHLY, CDR2 FYNNEI, per germline. Trimming removed 2 bases at V and 2 bases at J, with 20 bases between. The CDR3 reads CASSERDGAGSHTDTQYF. The CDR3 region has the DNA TGTGCCAGCAGTGAAAGAGACGGCGCAGGTTCTCACACAGATACGCAGTATTTT. The full variable domain, its missing parts supplied by reference TRBV2 and TRBJ2-3, is EPEVTQTPSHQVTQMGQEVILRCVPISNHLYFYWYRQILGQKVEFLVSFYNNEISEKSEIFDDQFSVERPDGSNFTLKIRSTKLEDSAMYFCASSERDGAGSHTDTQYFGPGTRLTVL.

To note about this clone: A read error may account for a junction end that differs from germline. The chain has TRBV4-1 and TRBJ2-1, with D unclear. CDR1 MGHRA and CDR2 YSYEKL come from the germline V gene. The CDR3 has 13 amino acids. The CDR3 DNA sequence: TGCGCCAGCAGCCATCACTCCGACAATGAGCAGTTCTTC. Protein product: CASSHHSDNEQFF.

The chain employs TRBV7-9 and TRBJ2-7; 12 bases map to TRBD2. The CDR3 is 15 amino acids. Germline V lookup: CDR1 SEHNR, CDR2 FQNEAQ (reference sequence). After removal of 6 bases from V and 5 bases from J, the junction contained 8 bases not matched to a gene. The CDR3 reads CASRYSSGRAHEQYF. In nucleotides, the CDR3 is TGTGCCAGCAGATACTCTAGCGGGAGGGCCCACGAGCAGTACTTC.

The CDR3 bases are TGTGCCAGTAGTTTTAGACAGGGGTCGTCCTACGAGCAGTACTTC. It specifies CASSFRQGSSYEQYF. This chain uses TRBV19 with TRBJ2-7, with TRBD1 matching over 8 bases. V lost 5 bases and J lost 1; bases outside the gene matches: 7. CDR3 length: 15 amino acids. CDR1 LNHDA and CDR2 SQIVND come from the germline V gene (reference sequence).

This clone has only one observation. The chain employs TRBV11-2 and TRBJ1-1; 7 bases line up with TRBD1. Germline CDR1 SGHAT, CDR2 FQNNGV. The CDR3 spans 15 residues. Losses at the gene ends were 3 bases for V and 0 bases for J; bases not matched to a gene: 4. The CDR3 coding sequence is TGTGCCAGCAGCTTCGGGACAGTCATGAACACTGAAGCTTTCTTT. Residues: CASSFGTVMNTEAFF. The full variable domain, completed using reference TRBV11-2 and TRBJ1-1, is EAGVAQSPRYKIIEKRQSVAFWCNPISGHATLYWYQQILGQGPKLLIQFQNNGVVDDSQLPKDRFSAERLKGVDSTLKIQPAKLEDSAVYLCASSFGTVMNTEAFFGQGTRLTVV.

The rearrangement joins TRBV5-1 to TRBJ2-3; 7 bases fit TRBD2. Germline trimming cut 0 bases from V and 2 bases from J; bases unmatched to any gene: 6. This CDR3 region has 16 residues. CDR1 is SGHRS, CDR2 YFSETQ, per germline. DNA for the CDR3: TGCGCCAGCAGCTTGGAGGCAGCGGGGCTCACAGATACGCAGTATTTT. Protein sequence: CASSLEAAGLTDTQYF.

The chain combines TRBV27 with TRBJ2-7; a possible D gene is TRBD2 (9 bases). This CDR3 spans 18 amino acids. Per germline, CDR1 MNHEY and CDR2 SMNVEV (reference sequence). The V end was cut by 4 bases, the J end by 6 bases, with 28 bases between. CDR3 sequence reads: CASSSRTGLAGETGEQYF. The DNA of the CDR3 is TGTGCCAGCAGTTCCCGGACAGGGTTAGCGGGAGAAACCGGCGAGCAGTACTTC.

This chain uses TRBV6-4 with TRBJ1-4; no reliable D call. CDR1 is MRHNA, CDR2 SNTAGT, per germline. Trimming cost V 6 bases and J 0 bases, with 8 bases left between them. The CDR3 is made up of 14 amino acids. The CDR3 loop is CASRRDATNEKLFF. CDR3 nucleotide sequence: TGTGCCAGCAGACGAGATGCAACTAATGAAAAACTGTTTTTT.

This clone was recorded a few times. The chain employs TRBV5-6 and TRBJ2-2; 7 nucleotides match TRBD2. Germline-derived CDR1 and CDR2 are SGHDT and YYEEEE. V lost 5 bases, J lost 1 base, and 5 bases stayed unmatched. The CDR3 runs 15 residues. DNA for the CDR3: TGTGCCAGCAGTCGGGACTACCGGAACACCGGGGAGCTGTTTTTT. It is translated as CASSRDYRNTGELFF.

The chain links TRBV10-3 to TRBJ2-3; TRBD1 matches 9 bases. Losses at the gene ends were 5 bases for V and 3 bases for J; bases not matched to a gene: 6. This CDR3 spans 15 amino acids. Germline V gene data show CDR1 as ENHRY and CDR2 as SYGVKD. The CDR3 sequence: CAISLNRGPTDTQYF. CDR3 in DNA: TGTGCCATCAGTTTGAACAGGGGGCCGACAGATACGCAGTATTTT.

The CDR3 loop is CASSLGGSYNEQFF. The CDR3 coding sequence is TGTGCCAGCAGCTTAGGCGGATCCTACAATGAGCAGTTCTTC. The chain combines TRBV11-2 with TRBJ2-1; no firm D call. Germline lookup yields CDR1 SGHAT and CDR2 FQNNGV. CDR3 length: 14 amino acids. V was shortened by 1 base and J by 1 base, with 5 bases between the two germline ends. Full variable domain (outside the CDR3, taken from reference TRBV11-2 and TRBJ2-1): EAGVAQSPRYKIIEKRQSVAFWCNPISGHATLYWYQQILGQGPKLLIQFQNNGVVDDSQLPKDRFSAERLKGVDSTLKIQPAKLEDSAVYLCASSLGGSYNEQFFGPGTRLTVL.

V gene TRBV19 combines with J gene TRBJ1-1; no firm D call. The germline V gene encodes CDR1 LNHDA and CDR2 SQIVND (reference sequence). V gave up 3 bases and J gave up 5 bases, with 10 bases separating them. The CDR3 has 13 residues. CDR3 sequence (DNA): TGTGCCAGTAGTATGTTGGCGGCGACTGAAGCTTTCTTT. The encoded protein is CASSMLAATEAFF.

In regard to this clone: This sample includes further DNA sequences coding for the same CDR3. V and J are TRBV27 and TRBJ2-7; tentatively, D is TRBD2 (6 bases). This CDR3 has 12 residues. Germline V CDR1 and CDR2: MNHEY, SMNVEV (reference sequence). The V gene lost 4 bases and the J gene lost 6 bases, with 10 bases spanning the gap. Written as DNA, the CDR3 is TGTGCCAGCAGTTACTTGGGAGGCGAGCAGTACTTC. Translation: CASSYLGGEQYF.